This TCR beta chain was sequenced during a study of cytomegalovirus exposure and HLA in healthy donors. Study-level points and caveats: A highly shared variant cluster was judged a likely technical artifact.

V trimming: 3 bases; J trimming: 3 bases; junction bases outside the gene matches: 6. In germline, CDR1 is SGHTA, CDR2 FQGNSA. The CDR3 is made up of 15 amino acids. 13 Jbeta primers and 60 Vbeta primers were used for the PCR. The method was immunoSEQ multiplex PCR; TCRdb's version includes in-frame clones alone and lacks a portion of them. The repertoire holds tens of thousands of clones, with approximately 82% as singletons. On this clone: Its antigen is still unknown.

The chain joins TRBV7-2 to TRBJ2-7; TRBD2 matches at 9 bases. The TCR originated in a woman aged 40-49 years in good health and CMV-seropositive. The sequenced sample was PBMCs. The CDR3 nucleotides read TGTGCCAGCAGCTTCCAGAGTAGCGGGGGCTACGAGCAGTACTTC. Translated, it gives CASSFQSSGGYEQYF.